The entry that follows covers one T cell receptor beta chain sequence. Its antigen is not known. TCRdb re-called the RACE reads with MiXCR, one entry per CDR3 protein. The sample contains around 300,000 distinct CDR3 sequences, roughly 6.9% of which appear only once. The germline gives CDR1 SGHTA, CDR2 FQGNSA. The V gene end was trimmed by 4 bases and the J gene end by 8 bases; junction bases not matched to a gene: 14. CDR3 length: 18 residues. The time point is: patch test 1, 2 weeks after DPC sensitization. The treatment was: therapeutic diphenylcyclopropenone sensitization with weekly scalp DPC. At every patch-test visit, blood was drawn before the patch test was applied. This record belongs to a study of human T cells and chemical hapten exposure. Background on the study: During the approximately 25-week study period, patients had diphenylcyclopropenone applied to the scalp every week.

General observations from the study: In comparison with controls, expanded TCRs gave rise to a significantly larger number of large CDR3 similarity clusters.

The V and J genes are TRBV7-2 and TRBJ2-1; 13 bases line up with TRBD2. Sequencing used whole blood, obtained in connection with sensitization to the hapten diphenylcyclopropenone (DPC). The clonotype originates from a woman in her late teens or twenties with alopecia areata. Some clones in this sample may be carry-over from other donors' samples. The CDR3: CASSSPTPTSGGRYEQFF. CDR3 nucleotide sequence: TGTGCCAGCAGCTCGCCGACCCCGACTAGCGGGGGGCGCTATGAGCAGTTCTTC.